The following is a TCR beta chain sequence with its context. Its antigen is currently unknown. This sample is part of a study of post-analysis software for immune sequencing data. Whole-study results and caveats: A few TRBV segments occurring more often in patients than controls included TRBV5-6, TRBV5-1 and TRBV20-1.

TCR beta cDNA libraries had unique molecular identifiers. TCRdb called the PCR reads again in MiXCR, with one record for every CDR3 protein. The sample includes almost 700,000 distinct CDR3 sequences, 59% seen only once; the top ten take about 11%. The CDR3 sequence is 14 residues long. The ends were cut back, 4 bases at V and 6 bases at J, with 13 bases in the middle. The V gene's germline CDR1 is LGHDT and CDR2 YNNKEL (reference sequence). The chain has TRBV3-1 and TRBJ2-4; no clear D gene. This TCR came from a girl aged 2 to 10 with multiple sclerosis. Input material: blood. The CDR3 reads CASSPGSETNIQYF. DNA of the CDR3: TGTGCCAGCAGCCCGGGCAGCGAGACAAACATTCAGTACTTC.